The 22 T cell receptor beta chains given below trace back to one sample, sequenced in a study of blood T cell repertoires in COVID-19. Here immunoSEQ multiplex PCR was the method, and the copy in TCRdb shows in-frame clones only, minus some. The table lists 70,000 to 95,000 clones, approximately 80% of them singletons. Input material: peripheral blood. The source is a human donor in a cohort sampled during active COVID-19.

In this sample, this clone turned up a few times. The chain employs TRBV7-9 and TRBJ2-2; D is perhaps TRBD2 (6 bases). The V and J ends lost 5 bases and 4 bases respectively, with 11 bases between them. The CDR3 sequence is 14 residues long. CDR1 SEHNR and CDR2 FQNEAQ come from the germline V gene (reference sequence). The CDR3 DNA reads as TGTGCCAGCAGCCACGGGAGATCCACCGGGGAGCTGTTTTTT. This encodes CASSHGRSTGELFF.

This chain uses TRBV7-3 with TRBJ2-3; D possibly corresponds to TRBD2 (5 bases). This CDR3 is built from 14 residues. V was clipped by 4 bases and J by 2 bases, with 10 bases between them. Germline CDR1 and CDR2: SGHTA and FQGTGA. Here the CDR3 reads CASSSGLNTDTQYF. The CDR3 DNA is TGTGCCAGCAGCTCCGGACTGAACACAGATACGCAGTATTTT.

The chain carries TRBV7-9 and TRBJ2-7; 10 bases line up with TRBD1. Looked up from germline, CDR1 is SEHNR and CDR2 is FQNEAQ (reference sequence). Germline trimming cut 7 bases from V and 3 bases from J; bases unmatched to any gene: 6. The CDR3 runs 14 residues. CDR3 residues: CASNPGQGFYEQYF. Here the CDR3 DNA reads TGTGCCAGCAACCCGGGACAGGGGTTCTACGAGCAGTACTTC. Based on the CDR3 plus reference TRBV7-9 and TRBJ2-7, the full variable domain is DTGVSQNPRHKITKRGQNVTFRCDPISEHNRLYWYRQTLGQGPEFLTYFQNEAQLEKSRLLSDRFSAERPKGSFSTLEIQRTEQGDSAMYLCASNPGQGFYEQYFGPGTRLTVT.

This chain connects TRBV30 to TRBJ2-1; D possibly corresponds to TRBD1 (5 bases). Germline V gene data show CDR1 as GTSNPN and CDR2 as SVGIG (reference sequence). The CDR3 totals 13 residues. V lost 3 bases, J lost 7 bases, and 13 bases lay in between. DNA for the CDR3: TGTGCCTGGAGCAGGGAACTGGGGAATGAGCAGTTCTTC. Translated, it gives CAWSRELGNEQFF.

The J gene is TRBJ2-7, the V gene TRBV6-5; 7 nucleotides line up with TRBD1. V lost 6 bases, J lost 2 bases, and 7 bases stayed unmatched. Germline V lookup: CDR1 MNHEY, CDR2 SVGAGI. The CDR3 is 14 residues long. CDR3 nucleotide sequence: TGTGCCAGCAGGACAGGGCTCCGGGCCTACGAGCAGTACTTC. This encodes CASRTGLRAYEQYF.

The chain couples TRBV2 to TRBJ2-6, with D possibly TRBD1 on 5 matching bases. The germline CDR1 and CDR2 sequences are SNHLY and FYNNEI. V lost 6 bases and J lost 0, with 6 bases in between. CDR3 length equals 14 residues. CDR3 protein: CASRDISGANVLTF. The CDR3, as DNA: TGTGCCAGCAGGGACATCTCTGGGGCCAACGTCCTGACTTTC.

This clone showed up just once. V gene TRBV9 combines with J gene TRBJ2-3; D call uncertain. With 0 bases removed from V and 2 bases from J, the gap between germline ends came to 13 bases. The CDR3 runs 16 residues. In germline, CDR1 is SGDLS, CDR2 YYNGEE. For the CDR3, the DNA is TGTGCCAGCAGCGTAGGATCTGGGCCCCTCACAGATACGCAGTATTTT. Translated: CASSVGSGPLTDTQYF. Based on the CDR3 plus reference TRBV9 and TRBJ2-3, the full variable domain is DSGVTQTPKHLITATGQRVTLRCSPRSGDLSVYWYQQSLDQGLQFLIQYYNGEERAKGNILERFSAQQFPDLHSELNLSSLELGDSALYFCASSVGSGPLTDTQYFGPGTRLTVL.

This clone was seen repeatedly, ten times or more. This rearrangement joins TRBV7-2 to TRBJ1-3, with D unclear. Germline V gene data show CDR1 as SGHTA and CDR2 as FQGNSA. V dropped 3 bases and J dropped 0 bases, with 9 bases sitting between them. The CDR3 has 15 residues. The CDR3 loop reads CASSLYISSGNTIYF. The DNA for the CDR3 is TGTGCCAGCAGCTTGTACATCAGCTCTGGAAACACCATATATTTT.

The CDR3 spells CASSLKGRGEYNEQFF. The CDR3 DNA sequence: TGTGCCAGCAGCTTAAAGGGGCGGGGGGAATACAATGAGCAGTTCTTC. The chain couples TRBV7-2 to TRBJ2-1; 8 bases match TRBD2. The CDR3 runs to 16 residues. Germline V gene sequence: CDR1 SGHTA, CDR2 FQGNSA. V was pared by 2 bases and J by 4 bases, with 7 bases of the junction left unmatched.

The chain combines TRBV10-3 with TRBJ2-3, with 7 bases that match TRBD1. This CDR3 contains 15 residues. Germline V gene data show CDR1 as ENHRY and CDR2 as SYGVKD. Trimming cost V 4 bases and J 2 bases; bases outside gene matches: 6. In DNA, the CDR3 is TGTGCCATCAGTGGGATGGGACAGTCCACAGATACGCAGTATTTT. As protein: CAISGMGQSTDTQYF.

CDR3 coding DNA: TGTGCCAGCAGTCCGAGGACAGGGGGCAATGGCTACACCTTC. This gives the protein CASSPRTGGNGYTF. The chain has TRBV2 and TRBJ1-2, with 11 positions matching TRBD1. This CDR3 is 14 amino acids long. The V gene end was trimmed by 5 bases and the J gene end by 6 bases; junction bases not matched to a gene: 5. The germline gives CDR1 SNHLY, CDR2 FYNNEI.

The chain combines TRBV5-1 with TRBJ1-1, with 8 bases fitting TRBD1. CDR3 length: 14 residues. Germline CDR1 and CDR2: SGHRS and YFSETQ. V gave up 4 bases and J gave up 1 base; unmatched junction bases: 3. Here the CDR3 DNA reads TGCGCCAGCAGCGAACAGGGGGGGAACACTGAAGCTTTCTTT. Residues: CASSEQGGNTEAFF.

The chain has TRBV6-5 and TRBJ1-5; D call uncertain. The CDR3 runs 13 residues. Trimming pared 7 bases from V and 2 bases from J, leaving 9 bases between. Per germline, CDR1 MNHEY and CDR2 SVGAGI. CDR3 DNA: TGTGCCAGCACTCGGGGTGGCAATCAGCCCCAGCATTTT. It translates to CASTRGGNQPQHF.

The J gene is TRBJ1-2, the V gene TRBV6-5; D possibly corresponds to TRBD1 (5 bases). Deletions cut 2 bases from V and 4 bases from J, with 17 bases between. The CDR3 is made up of 16 amino acids. Looked up from germline, CDR1 is MNHEY and CDR2 is SVGAGI. The CDR3 DNA follows: TGTGCCAGCAGTTACGGTATGGCAGCCCAGGGCTATGGCTACACCTTC. Protein sequence: CASSYGMAAQGYGYTF.

This chain connects TRBV30 to TRBJ2-5; TRBD2 matches at 12 bases. The length of the CDR3 is 14 residues. V trimming: 3 bases; J trimming: 2 bases; junction bases outside the gene matches: 1. CDR1 and CDR2 from the germline V gene are GTSNPN and SVGIG (reference sequence). DNA of the CDR3: TGTGCCTGGAGGACTAGCGGGGGTCAAGAGACCCAGTACTTC. As protein: CAWRTSGGQETQYF.

The chain has TRBV4-2 and TRBJ2-3; 9 bases map to TRBD2. The CDR3 runs 14 residues. Germline trimming cut 5 bases from V and 5 bases from J; bases unmatched to any gene: 5. Per the germline V gene, CDR1 is LGHNA and CDR2 is YNFKEQ. CDR3 sequence reads: CASSLAGVKDTQYF. CDR3 DNA sequence: TGTGCCAGCAGCTTAGCGGGGGTGAAAGATACGCAGTATTTT.

This chain joins TRBV30 and TRBJ2-1, with TRBD2 matching 14 bases. The CDR3 extends over 15 amino acids. The germline V gene encodes CDR1 GTSNPN and CDR2 SVGIG (reference sequence). The V and J ends lost 3 bases and 8 bases, in that order; junction bases with no gene match: 6. CDR3 DNA: TGTGCCTGGAGCCTCGGGACTAGCGGGGGCTATGAGCAGTTCTTC. The encoded protein is CAWSLGTSGGYEQFF.

The V gene is TRBV6-2 or TRBV6-3, the J gene TRBJ1-1, with 8 bases that match TRBD1. CDR1 MNHEY and CDR2 SVGEGT come from the germline V gene. The J segment lost 7 bases and the V segment lost 3 bases, leaving 7 bases of the junction unmatched. The CDR3 is 14 amino acids. The CDR3 loop reads CASSYPDRDIEAFF. CDR3 sequence (DNA): TGTGCCAGCAGTTATCCGGACAGGGATATTGAAGCTTTCTTT.

V gene TRBV5-6 combines with J gene TRBJ1-2, with TRBD1 identical over 7 bases. The V gene's germline CDR1 is SGHDT and CDR2 YYEEEE. J gave up 6 bases and V 5 bases, and 13 bases lay outside the gene matches. CDR3 length equals 15 residues. The CDR3 here is CASRLITRDSDGYTF. CDR3 DNA: TGTGCCAGCAGATTAATAACCCGGGACAGTGATGGCTACACCTTC.

This clone was seen more than once but under ten times. The genes are TRBV7-9 and TRBJ2-6; perhaps TRBD2 as D (5 bases). Germline V lookup: CDR1 SEHNR, CDR2 FQNEAQ (reference sequence). The CDR3 length is 18 residues. The V end was cut by 1 base, the J end by 0 bases, with 13 bases between. The CDR3 loop reads CASSLGPRASSGANVLTF. The CDR3 coding sequence is TGTGCCAGCAGCTTAGGGCCGCGGGCGAGCTCTGGGGCCAACGTCCTGACTTTC.

A note on this clone: This sample includes further DNA sequences coding for the same CDR3. This chain joins TRBV2 and TRBJ1-5; D remains ambiguous. This CDR3 has 14 amino acids. V lost 5 bases, J lost 0 bases, and 8 bases lay in between. Germline CDR1 and CDR2: SNHLY and FYNNEI. CDR3: CASSRLNSNQPQHF. CDR3 nucleotides: TGTGCCAGCAGTCGACTGAATAGCAATCAGCCCCAGCATTTT.

The chain combines TRBV5-1 with TRBJ2-5, with 7 bases aligning to TRBD1. CDR3 length: 14 residues. V lost 5 bases, J lost 3 bases, and 7 bases stayed unmatched. CDR1 and CDR2 from the germline V gene are SGHRS and YFSETQ. The CDR3 loop reads CASSYGTAEETQYF. The CDR3 bases are TGCGCCAGCAGTTACGGGACAGCCGAAGAGACCCAGTACTTC.